This entry describes one TCR beta chain. Its antigen is still unknown. It has no much larger one-base neighbor in the sample; base qualities were not kept. The data stem from a study of T cell changes during pregnancy in multiple sclerosis (dated by TCRdb to the late 2010s). Some background on the complete study: The study examined how the T cell repertoire changed over the course of pregnancy in women with multiple sclerosis.

The library was obtained by the immunoSEQ multiplex PCR assay. Drawn from immuneACCESS, this table holds only the in-frame rearrangements with V and J called that TCRdb kept. Clones are partly lost; checked studies trace under half to an unresolved V gene and leave the rest unexplained. The sample contains approximately 110,000 clones, roughly 90% of them found a single time. Of the sample, 1.5% is held by the ten largest clones. CDR1 and CDR2 are read off the germline V gene (reference sequence) as MNHNY and SVGAGI. V is clipped by 2 bases and J by 4 bases, and the sequence between their germline boundaries is 11 bases long. The CDR3 measures 14 amino acids from cysteine to phenylalanine. Only the CDR3 region is kept as DNA, spanning 42 bases read in frame from base 1.

The receptor chain draws on TRBV6-6 and TRBJ1-1, with a weak D call of TRBD1 (6 bases match). The sequence derives from a female donor with multiple sclerosis, enrolled in a pregnancy study. The sample here was peripheral blood, taken in the third trimester of pregnancy. The DNA is TGTGCCAGCAGTTACCTGACAGGCGGCACTGAAGCTTTCTTT. Its protein reads: CASSYLTGGTEAFF.